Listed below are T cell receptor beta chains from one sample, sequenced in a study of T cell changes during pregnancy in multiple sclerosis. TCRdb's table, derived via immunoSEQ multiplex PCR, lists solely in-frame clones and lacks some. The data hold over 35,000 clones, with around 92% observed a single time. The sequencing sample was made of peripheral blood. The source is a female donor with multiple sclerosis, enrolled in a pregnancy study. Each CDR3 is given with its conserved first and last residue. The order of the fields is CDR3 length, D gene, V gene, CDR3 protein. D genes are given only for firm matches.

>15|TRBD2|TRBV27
CASSLGLYPYNEQFF
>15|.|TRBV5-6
CASSLLGAGANVLTF
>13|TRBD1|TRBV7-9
CASRRGPQETQYF
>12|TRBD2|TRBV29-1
CSAGGGYNEQFF
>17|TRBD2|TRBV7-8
CASRYQRGSLNTGELFF
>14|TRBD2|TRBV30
CAWSVTSGINTQYF
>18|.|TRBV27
CASSLRQPGLSGANVLTF
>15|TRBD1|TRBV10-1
CASSEDRGLFSRQFF
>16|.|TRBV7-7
CASSLGSAGSTDTQYF
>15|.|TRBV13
CASSLGVGRTDTQYF
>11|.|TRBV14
CASSHGTGYTF
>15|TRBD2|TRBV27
CASTSSGRRRDEQYF
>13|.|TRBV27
CASIGGAPYEQYF
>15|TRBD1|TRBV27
CASSPWDRSTDTQYF